This T cell receptor beta chain was observed in a study of shared clonotypes between healthy human individuals. About the research overall: Each donor contributed plates that comprised three CD4 naive, three CD4 memory, two CD8 naive and one CD8 memory.

The count of this clone is one. Its matching antigen is unknown. Clones were read by immunoSEQ multiplex PCR, and TCRdb kept only the in-frame ones, dropping some. The sample has about 960,000 clones; approximately 80% are singletons. Study results and limitations: Researchers found naive subsets generally carried larger estimated richness than memory subsets. Non-shared clonotypes had lower generation probabilities than clonotypes shared by all four sorted-subset donors.

This clonotype was obtained from a man aged 18 to 35 in good health. The source material was memory CD4+ T cells sorted from blood. Subset defined: CD45RA-negative fraction.

Here the CDR3 reads CATMKNPVGEQYF. CDR3 DNA sequence: TGTGCCACTATGAAAAACCCAGTCGGCGAGCAGTACTTC. The rearrangement uses TRBV19 and TRBJ2-7; D unresolved. There are 13 residues in the CDR3. In germline, CDR1 is LNHDA, CDR2 SQIVND (reference sequence). V shed 10 bases and J shed 6 bases, with 19 bases lying between them. The full variable domain, completed using reference TRBV19 and TRBJ2-7, is DGGITQSPKYLFRKEGQNVTLSCEQNLNHDAMYWYRQDPGQGLRLIYYSQIVNDFQKGDIAEGYSVSREKKESFPLTVTSAQKNPTAFYLCATMKNPVGEQYFGPGTRLTVT.